This record concerns one T cell receptor beta chain sequence. The V gene's germline CDR1 is SEHNR and CDR2 FQNEAQ (reference sequence). The CDR3 covers 17 residues. Trimming at V came to 0 bases and at J to 9 bases, leaving 8 bases not matched to a gene. Per the original data handling: Amplification from reference gene primers served as the basis for estimated nucleated cell counts. Profiling relied on immunoSEQ multiplex PCR, and the TCRdb table lists in-frame clones only, not all of them. V and J calls and clone size follow that table, whereas D and trimming were derived from the DNA. The table shows approximately 160,000 clones, with approximately 88% occurring only once. These data originate in a study of blood T cell repertoires in COVID-19. At the level of the study: Sites across the United States, Italy and Spain contributed samples from acute and convalescent COVID-19. Sample material is recorded as cDNA or gDNA derived from T cells, B-cell-depleted T cells, or PBMCs.

The sample comprised peripheral blood. The TCR was taken from a man between 18 and 35 years old with active or convalescent COVID-19. J is TRBJ2-1 and V is TRBV7-9; 13 bases are shared with TRBD2. The CDR3 region is CASSLAGTSGIRGEQFF. In nucleotides, the CDR3 is TGTGCCAGCAGCTTAGCGGGGACTAGCGGGATCCGGGGTGAGCAGTTCTTC.